This TCR beta chain was captured by sequencing in a study of identical twins. Germline V lookup: CDR1 SGHAT, CDR2 FQDESV (reference sequence). This CDR3 has 21 residues. V lost 5 bases, J lost 4 bases, and 32 bases lay in between. Study-wide points: Twins showed weaker excess sharing in their beta out-of-frame sequences. Zero-insertion analyses might be partly confounded by invariant T cells like MAIT and iNKT.

Notes on this clonotype: The antigen is undetermined.

MiXCR, run by TCRdb on the 5' RACE reads, gives a single entry per CDR3 protein. The sample lists fewer than 500,000 distinct CDR3 sequences, roughly an eighth occurring once. This same sample was also part of a study on yellow fever vaccine responses in identical twins.

Sample: CD4+ T cells sorted from blood. The chain uses TRBV11-1 and TRBJ2-2, with a tentative D call TRBD1 (7 bases). This clonotype was obtained from a woman aged 18-35 years in good health. The CDR3 is CASSLVLFGGGGLTATGELFF. The DNA for the CDR3 is TGTGCCAGCAGCCTCGTCCTATTTGGAGGGGGCGGCCTCACCGCCACCGGGGAGCTGTTTTTT.